This T cell receptor beta chain is drawn from a study of siplizumab effects on memory and regulatory T cells. The data were produced by immunoSEQ multiplex PCR, yet TCRdb's version contains in-frame clones alone and is incomplete. The data contain some 100,000 clones, 90% to 95% of them singletons. In this sample, this clone turned up once. Its cognate antigen is unknown. The CDR3 is made up of 15 amino acids. V lost 3 bases and J 6 bases, leaving 14 bases between the germline ends. The germline gives CDR1 LNHNV, CDR2 YYDKDF (reference sequence). Broader study findings: Naive or memory phenotype was unassignable for roughly 80-97% of proliferating CD4+ or CD8+ clones. Assignment to unstimulated subsets succeeded for only a minor fraction of the alloreactive clones.

The material sequenced was Tregs sorted from blood. The chain uses TRBV15 and TRBJ2-2, with D hard to call. This TCR was recovered from a human donor in good health. CDR3 sequence (DNA): TGTGCCACCAGCAGGGATGATCGTTGGGCCGGGGAGCTGTTTTTT. Protein product: CATSRDDRWAGELFF.